The sequence of this T cell receptor beta chain was determined in a study of shared clonotypes between healthy human individuals. About the study: Each donor contributed plates that comprised three CD4 naive, three CD4 memory, two CD8 naive and one CD8 memory. Study-wide points: Sharing across four donors was highest in naive CD4 (around 5%) and lowest in memory CD8 (about 0.4%).

CDR1 and CDR2 (germline): DFQATT, SNEGSKA (reference sequence). This CDR3 comprises 11 residues. Sequencing was performed with immunoSEQ multiplex PCR; in TCRdb, only in-frame clones are kept and a portion is missing. In the table there are 1.6 million or so clones, around 97% of which are singletons. HIV-negative, healthy adults without recent acute infections or vaccinations were the donors. Comment on this clone: What it recognizes is unknown.

The TCR originated in a man aged 25 to 45 in good health. The sequenced sample consisted of naive CD4+ T cells sorted from blood. Subset reported: CD45RA+ positively selected. This chain joins TRBV20-1 and TRBJ1-1, with unresolved D. CDR3 residues: CSPQPNTEAFF. The CDR3, as DNA: TGCAGCCCCCAGCCGAACACTGAAGCTTTCTTT.